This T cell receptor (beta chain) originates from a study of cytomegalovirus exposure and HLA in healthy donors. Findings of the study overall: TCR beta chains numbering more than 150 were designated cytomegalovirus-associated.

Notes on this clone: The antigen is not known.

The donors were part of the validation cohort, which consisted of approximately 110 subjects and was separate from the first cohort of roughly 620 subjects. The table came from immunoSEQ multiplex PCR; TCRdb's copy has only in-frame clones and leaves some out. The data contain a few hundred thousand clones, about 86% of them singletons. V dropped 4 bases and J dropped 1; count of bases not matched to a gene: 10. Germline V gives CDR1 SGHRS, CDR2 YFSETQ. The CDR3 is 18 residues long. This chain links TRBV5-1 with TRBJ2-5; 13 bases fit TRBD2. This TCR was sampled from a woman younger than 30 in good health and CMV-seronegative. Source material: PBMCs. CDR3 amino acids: CASSPRTSGRPLQETQYF. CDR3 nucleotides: TGCGCCAGCAGCCCCAGGACTAGCGGGAGACCCCTCCAAGAGACCCAGTACTTC.